Described below is a single TCR beta chain sequence and its context. This sample is part of a study of blood T cell repertoires in COVID-19. Study in general: COVID-19 samples collected from the United States, Italy and Spain covered acute and convalescent phases. Sample material is recorded as cDNA or gDNA derived from T cells, B-cell-depleted T cells, or PBMCs.

Study processing details: Nucleated cell number was recorded as an estimate derived from reference gene primer amplification. Only in-frame clones appear in the TCRdb table, and some are missing; sequencing was by immunoSEQ multiplex PCR. That table furnishes V, J and clone size, whereas the DNA furnished D and trimming. The sample lists 150,000 to 200,000 clones, 85% occurring once. The ends were cut back, 10 bases at V and 7 bases at J, with 14 bases in the middle. The CDR3 has 13 residues. Germline assignment: CDR1 LNHDA and CDR2 SQIVND (reference sequence). The receptor's source is a human donor with acute or convalescent COVID-19. The donor label of this sample is uncertain. The rearrangement links TRBV19 to TRBJ1-6; D might be TRBD1 (6 bases). Sequences were obtained from peripheral blood. CDR3 in DNA: TGTGCCACCTGCGGACAGCTCAATTCACCCCTCCACTTT. This gives the protein CATCGQLNSPLHF. The full variable domain, in which reference TRBV19 and TRBJ1-6 provide the parts outside the CDR3, is DGGITQSPKYLFRKEGQNVTLSCEQNLNHDAMYWYRQDPGQGLRLIYYSQIVNDFQKGDIAEGYSVSREKKESFPLTVTSAQKNPTAFYLCATCGQLNSPLHFGNGTRLTVT.